Following are 29 T cell receptor beta chains from one sample sequenced in a study of cytomegalovirus exposure and HLA in healthy donors. Measured with immunoSEQ multiplex PCR; TCRdb has only the in-frame clones, and not every one. This table holds around 200,000 clones, 80% to 85% found once. Sequenced sample: PBMCs. The receptors here all came from a woman younger than 30 in good health and CMV-seropositive.

The gene calls are TRBV6-6 and TRBJ2-1, with D perhaps TRBD2 (6 bases). The V gene's germline CDR1 is MNHNY and CDR2 SVGAGI (reference sequence). Deletions cut 5 bases from V and 10 bases from J, with 15 bases between. CDR3 length: 13 residues. The CDR3 nucleotides read TGTGCCAGCAGTGACGGACTGGCGGGAGAGCAGTTCTTC. This gives the protein CASSDGLAGEQFF.

J is TRBJ2-3 and V is TRBV6-5; D possibly corresponds to TRBD2 (5 bases). CDR1 and CDR2 from the germline V gene are MNHEY and SVGAGI. The CDR3 extends over 15 amino acids. The V end was cut by 8 bases, the J end by 3 bases, with 18 bases between. In DNA, the CDR3 is TGTGCCAGCGGTTCCTTTGCGGGTGGTACAGATACGCAGTATTTT. This gives the protein CASGSFAGGTDTQYF.

CDR3 in DNA: TGTGCCAGCAGCACATACAGGGGCAGCGAGCAGTACTTC. Its translation: CASSTYRGSEQYF. The V gene is TRBV9, the J gene TRBJ2-7; TRBD1 aligns across 7 bases. In germline, CDR1 is SGDLS, CDR2 YYNGEE. The CDR3 has 13 residues. V gave up 4 bases and J gave up 6 bases; unmatched junction bases: 7.

This clone was observed a single time. V and J are TRBV9 and TRBJ2-1; D might be TRBD1 (6 bases). V lost 3 bases and J 4 bases, leaving 11 bases between the germline ends. CDR3 size: 14 residues. CDR1 and CDR2 (germline): SGDLS, YYNGEE. This CDR3 reads CASSEGVAYNEQFF. The CDR3 region has the DNA TGTGCCAGCAGCGAGGGGGTAGCTTACAATGAGCAGTTCTTC.

This clone was seen a single time. The chain links TRBV27 to TRBJ1-1; no firm D call. V was pared by 0 bases and J by 3 bases, with 5 bases between. The CDR3 sequence is 13 residues long. Germline assignment: CDR1 MNHEY and CDR2 SMNVEV (reference sequence). CDR3 nucleotides: TGTGCCAGCAGTTTATCCCGGGACACTGAAGCTTTCTTT. Translation gives CASSLSRDTEAFF.

V gene TRBV19 combines with J gene TRBJ1-4; D gene unclear. CDR3 length: 12 amino acids. Per germline, CDR1 LNHDA and CDR2 SQIVND (reference sequence). Deletions cut 3 bases from V and 4 bases from J, with 3 bases between. CDR3 amino acids: CASSILNEKLFF. The CDR3 nucleotides are TGTGCCAGTAGTATCCTTAATGAAAAACTGTTTTTT.

This clone has just a few counts. The chain employs TRBV27 and TRBJ2-7, with 7 bases fitting TRBD2. The CDR3 is made up of 12 amino acids. The V segment lost 10 bases and the J segment 2 bases; nucleotides outside the gene matches: 5. Germline CDR1 MNHEY, CDR2 SMNVEV (reference sequence). This CDR3 reads CATWDYAYEQYF. Here the CDR3 DNA reads TGTGCCACCTGGGACTATGCCTACGAGCAGTACTTC.

This clone has just one count. This sequence joins TRBV5-4 and TRBJ2-7; D is uncertain. Germline V gene lookup returns CDR1 SGHNT and CDR2 YYREEE (reference sequence). Between the trimmed V and J ends, which lost 2 bases and 3 bases, there was a span of 6 bases. The CDR3 consists of 12 residues. The CDR3 loop is CASSFSGYEQYF. The CDR3, as DNA: TGTGCCAGCAGCTTTTCAGGCTACGAGCAGTACTTC.

The chain uses TRBV14 and TRBJ2-1; no definite D call. The germline V gene encodes CDR1 SGHDN and CDR2 FVKESK. The ends were cut back, 0 bases at V and 4 bases at J, with 16 bases in the middle. This CDR3 is built from 17 residues. As DNA, the CDR3 is TGTGCCAGCAGCCAAGATCTCTTTGCCTGGGCATACAATGAGCAGTTCTTC. Translation: CASSQDLFAWAYNEQFF. Drawing the rest from reference TRBV14 and TRBJ2-1, the complete variable domain is EAGVTQFPSHSVIEKGQTVTLRCDPISGHDNLYWYRRVMGKEIKFLLHFVKESKQDESGMPNNRFLAERTGGTYSTLKVQPAELEDSGVYFCASSQDLFAWAYNEQFFGPGTRLTVL.

The genes are TRBV7-3 and TRBJ2-1, with 7 bases aligning to TRBD1. The CDR3 is made up of 19 amino acids. In germline, CDR1 is SGHTA, CDR2 FQGTGA. V trimming: 5 bases; J trimming: 7 bases; junction bases outside the gene matches: 23. The CDR3 region is CASSPHRGLPPLFVNEQFF. The CDR3, as DNA: TGTGCCAGCAGCCCACACAGGGGCCTACCACCCCTTTTTGTGAATGAGCAGTTCTTC. Variable domain in full (rest from reference TRBV7-3 and TRBJ2-1): GAGVSQTPSNKVTEKGKYVELRCDPISGHTALYWYRQSLGQGPEFLIYFQGTGAADDSGLPNDRFFAVRPEGSVSTLKIQRTERGDSAVYLCASSPHRGLPPLFVNEQFFGPGTRLTVL.

The rearrangement uses TRBV2 and TRBJ1-1; D remains ambiguous. Germline V gene lookup returns CDR1 SNHLY and CDR2 FYNNEI. CDR3 length equals 13 residues. Trimming removed 6 bases from V and 4 bases from J, with 12 bases in between. The CDR3: CASSPRFSTEAFF. The CDR3 coding sequence is TGTGCCAGCAGCCCCCGTTTTTCCACTGAAGCTTTCTTT.

This clone was seen only a few times. The chain recombines TRBV29-1 with TRBJ2-7, with 7 bases matching TRBD1. This CDR3 is built from 12 residues. Germline V gene data show CDR1 as SQVTM and CDR2 as ANQGSEA. The V gene end was trimmed by 4 bases and the J gene end by 5 bases; junction bases not matched to a gene: 5. CDR3 residues: CSVAQGSHEQYF. The CDR3 region has the DNA TGCAGCGTTGCACAGGGGTCCCACGAGCAGTACTTC.

This chain links TRBV7-8 with TRBJ1-3; 9 bases agree with TRBD1. The CDR3 is 15 residues long. The germline V gene encodes CDR1 SGHVS and CDR2 FQNEAQ. V lost 5 bases, J lost 7 bases, and 9 bases stayed unmatched. DNA for the CDR3: TGTGCCAGCAGCCCGGGGACAGGGTTAGGGAACACCATATATTTT. Translation gives CASSPGTGLGNTIYF.

The chain has TRBV7-6 and TRBJ1-6, with D perhaps matching TRBD1 (6 bases). Germline V gives CDR1 SGHVS, CDR2 FNYEAQ. V was trimmed by 6 bases and J by 7 bases, leaving 16 bases between them. CDR3 size: 15 residues. The DNA for the CDR3 is TGTGCCAGCAGTTTGACACAGGGAGAAAATTCACCCCTCCACTTT. This sequence encodes CASSLTQGENSPLHF.

This chain uses TRBV4-1 with TRBJ2-3, with 12 bases that match TRBD2. J was trimmed by 0 bases and V by 3 bases; bases with no gene match: 7. Germline V gene lookup returns CDR1 MGHRA and CDR2 YSYEKL. CDR3 length equals 18 residues. The CDR3 region is CASSQTSGGPPSTDTQYF. CDR3 nucleotide sequence: TGCGCCAGCAGCCAGACTAGCGGGGGACCACCTAGCACAGATACGCAGTATTTT.

The chain is built from TRBV5-1 and TRBJ2-3, with no clear D. This CDR3 contains 15 residues. Deletions cut 2 bases from V and 5 bases from J, with 15 bases between. CDR1 is SGHRS, CDR2 YFSETQ, per germline. The CDR3 DNA follows: TGCGCCAGCAGCTTCGGAGCAACCTCGGGAGATACGCAGTATTTT. Protein product: CASSFGATSGDTQYF.

The rearrangement joins TRBV6-6 to TRBJ2-2, with TRBD1 matching over 10 bases. V lost 5 bases and J lost 4; bases outside the gene matches: 7. The germline CDR1 and CDR2 sequences are MNHNY and SVGAGI (reference sequence). This CDR3 region has 16 residues. CDR3 sequence: CASSRSGTGATGELFF. In DNA form, the CDR3 reads TGTGCCAGCAGTCGCTCCGGGACAGGGGCCACCGGGGAGCTGTTTTTT.

This chain uses TRBV10-3 with TRBJ1-2, with a possible D match to TRBD1 (5 bases). Per germline, CDR1 ENHRY and CDR2 SYGVKD. The CDR3 spans 13 residues. Trimming took off 0 bases at V and 6 bases at J, with 8 bases between the two ends. The CDR3 loop reads CAISESGGNGYTF. CDR3 nucleotides: TGTGCCATCAGTGAGTCGGGGGGGAATGGCTACACCTTC.

V is TRBV5-1 and J is TRBJ2-2; TRBD2 agrees at 7 bases. Germline V lookup: CDR1 SGHRS, CDR2 YFSETQ. Unmatched junction bases numbered 3, after V lost 4 bases and J lost 6 bases. The CDR3 is made up of 13 amino acids. The CDR3 nucleotides are TGCGCCAGCAGCACTAGCGAATCCGGGGAGCTGTTTTTT. Translation gives CASSTSESGELFF.

The chain has TRBV7-9 and TRBJ2-3; 7 nucleotides agree with TRBD2. The CDR3 spans 16 residues. The V gene end was trimmed by 5 bases and the J gene end by 4 bases; junction bases not matched to a gene: 12. CDR1 SEHNR and CDR2 FQNEAQ come from the germline V gene (reference sequence). For the CDR3, the DNA is TGTGCCAGCAGCCCACCTACTAGCGAGCTGGCAGATACGCAGTATTTT. It translates to CASSPPTSELADTQYF.

The chain uses TRBV6-5 and TRBJ1-2; TRBD1 matches 8 bases. From germline, CDR1 is MNHEY and CDR2 SVGAGI. The CDR3 runs 13 residues. The ends lost 2 bases at V and 7 bases at J; junction bases unmatched: 3. As DNA, the CDR3 is TGTGCCAGCAGTTACCGGCAGGGGGCTGGCTACACCTTC. This codes for CASSYRQGAGYTF.

The V call is TRBV7-8, the J call TRBJ2-2; D remains unclear. The CDR3 has 17 amino acids. Looked up from germline, CDR1 is SGHVS and CDR2 is FQNEAQ. Trimming left V 4 bases short and J 5 bases short, with 20 bases between. The CDR3 protein is CASSSTPTARPTGELFF. CDR3 DNA sequence: TGTGCCAGCAGCTCTACACCCACAGCACGTCCTACCGGGGAGCTGTTTTTT.

This sequence joins TRBV1 and TRBJ2-1; TRBD2 reflects the table's D call only, with no check against the DNA. TRBV1 is termed a pseudogene. The CDR3 is 17 amino acids. In DNA form, the CDR3 reads TGCACCAGCAGCCCCCGATTCGACTATATTGACTACAATGAGCAGTTCTTC. This translates into CTSSPRFDYIDYNEQFF.

Only one count was recorded for this clone. The V call is TRBV5-1, the J call TRBJ2-3, with 7 bases lining up with TRBD1. V was clipped by 4 bases and J by 4 bases; unmatched bases: 6. Germline assignment: CDR1 SGHRS and CDR2 YFSETQ. The CDR3 is 14 residues long. The CDR3: CASSTIQGSDTQYF. The CDR3 DNA is TGCGCCAGCAGCACTATACAGGGGTCAGATACGCAGTATTTT.

The rearrangement links TRBV7-2 to TRBJ2-3; D possibly corresponds to TRBD2 (6 bases). CDR1 is SGHTA, CDR2 FQGNSA, per germline. Trimming stripped 5 bases from V and 13 bases from J, with 16 bases between. The CDR3 runs 12 residues. DNA for the CDR3: TGTGCCAGCAGCCCTAGTTTAGCGGAGGAGTATTTT. Encoded protein: CASSPSLAEEYF.

The CDR3 nucleotides are TGTGCCAGCAGCGGGACAGCGAGACTCGCGACCGGGGAGCTGTTTTTT. Translated, it gives CASSGTARLATGELFF. The chain joins TRBV2 to TRBJ2-2; 7 nucleotides match TRBD1. Germline V lookup: CDR1 SNHLY, CDR2 FYNNEI. The CDR3 contains 16 residues. The V and J ends lost 6 bases and 5 bases, in that order; junction bases with no gene match: 12.

The chain uses TRBV29-1 and TRBJ1-1, with TRBD1 as a possible D gene (6 bases). CDR1 SQVTM and CDR2 ANQGSEA come from the germline V gene. The V gene lost 4 bases and the J gene lost 3 bases, with 15 bases spanning the gap. The CDR3 contains 14 residues. The CDR3 protein is CSVGGQAGDTEAFF. CDR3 nucleotides: TGCAGCGTTGGGGGGCAGGCCGGGGACACTGAAGCTTTCTTT.

The genes are TRBV27 and TRBJ1-5, with D perhaps TRBD1 (5 bases). Trimming removed 4 bases from V and 0 bases from J, with 19 bases in between. This CDR3 spans 18 amino acids. CDR1 is MNHEY, CDR2 SMNVEV, per germline (reference sequence). CDR3 loop: CASSWRGTDLYSNQPQHF. CDR3 in DNA: TGTGCCAGCAGTTGGAGGGGCACCGACCTTTATAGCAATCAGCCCCAGCATTTT.

The V gene is TRBV11-2, the J gene TRBJ1-1, with a tentative D call TRBD1 (6 bases). V was trimmed by 2 bases and J by 6 bases, leaving 13 bases between them. The CDR3 has 14 residues. Looked up from germline, CDR1 is SGHAT and CDR2 is FQNNGV. The CDR3 bases are TGTGCCAGCAGCTTATTGAGGGGGACACCTGAAGCTTTCTTT. It specifies CASSLLRGTPEAFF.